This T cell receptor (beta chain) was retrieved from a study of blood T cell repertoires in COVID-19. Study-level information: The samples span acute and convalescent COVID-19 from the United States, Italy and Spain. Sources were T cells, B-cell-depleted T cells, or PBMCs; the material itself was cDNA or gDNA.

Per germline, CDR1 SGHVS and CDR2 FQNEAQ. V shed 1 base and J shed 4 bases, with 14 bases lying between them. The length of the CDR3 is 15 residues. Authors' data handling: From reference gene primer amplification, estimates of nucleated cell counts were derived. Libraries were prepared by immunoSEQ multiplex PCR; TCRdb keeps only in-frame clonotypes and omits some of them. Clone size and the V and J calls come from that table; the DNA yielded D and trimming. Among roughly 250,000 clones listed, about 87% were seen once. J is TRBJ2-7 and V is TRBV7-8; D is perhaps TRBD1 (5 bases). This sequence was found in a human donor in a cohort sampled during active COVID-19. The sample taken for sequencing was peripheral blood. The CDR3 reads CASSLGLGLVYEQYF. The DNA of the CDR3 is TGTGCCAGCAGCTTAGGGCTGGGGCTGGTTTACGAGCAGTACTTC. Together with reference TRBV7-8 and TRBJ2-7, the CDR3 gives the full variable domain: GAGVSQSPRYKVAKRGQDVALRCDPISGHVSLFWYQQALGQGPEFLTYFQNEAQLDKSGLPSDRFFAERPEGSVSTLKIQRTQQEDSAVYLCASSLGLGLVYEQYFGPGTRLTVT.